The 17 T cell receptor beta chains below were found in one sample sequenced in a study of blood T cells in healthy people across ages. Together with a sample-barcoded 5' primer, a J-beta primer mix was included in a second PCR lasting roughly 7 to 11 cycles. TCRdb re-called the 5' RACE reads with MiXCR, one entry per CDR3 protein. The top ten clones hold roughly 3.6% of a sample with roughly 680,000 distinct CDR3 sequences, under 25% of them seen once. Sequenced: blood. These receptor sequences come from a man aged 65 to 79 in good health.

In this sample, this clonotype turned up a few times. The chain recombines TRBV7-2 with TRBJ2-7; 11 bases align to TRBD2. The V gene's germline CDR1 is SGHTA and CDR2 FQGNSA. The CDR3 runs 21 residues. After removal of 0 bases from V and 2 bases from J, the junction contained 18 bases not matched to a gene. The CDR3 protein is CASSLAAEDLAGGPFTYEQYF. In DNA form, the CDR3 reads TGTGCCAGCAGCTTAGCCGCAGAAGATCTAGCGGGAGGTCCTTTCACCTACGAGCAGTACTTC.

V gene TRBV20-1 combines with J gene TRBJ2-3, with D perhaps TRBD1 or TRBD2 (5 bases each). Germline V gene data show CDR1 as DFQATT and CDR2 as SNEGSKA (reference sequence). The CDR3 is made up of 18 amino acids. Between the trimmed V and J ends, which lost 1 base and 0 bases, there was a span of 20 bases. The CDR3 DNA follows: TGCAGTGCTAGAGGCATCCCCGGGGCCCACTATAGCACAGATACGCAGTATTTT. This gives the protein CSARGIPGAHYSTDTQYF.

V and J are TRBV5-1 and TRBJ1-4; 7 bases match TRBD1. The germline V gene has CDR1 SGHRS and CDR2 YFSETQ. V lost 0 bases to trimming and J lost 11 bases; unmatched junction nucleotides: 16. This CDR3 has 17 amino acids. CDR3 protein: CASSLAGPDRTSGKLFF. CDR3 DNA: TGCGCCAGCAGCTTGGCCGGACCGGACAGGACCTCGGGGAAACTGTTTTTT.

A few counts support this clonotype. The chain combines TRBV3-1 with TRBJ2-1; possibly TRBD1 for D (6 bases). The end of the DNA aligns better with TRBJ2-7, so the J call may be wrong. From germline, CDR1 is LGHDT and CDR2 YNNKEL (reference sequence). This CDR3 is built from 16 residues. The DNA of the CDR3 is TGTGCCAGCAGCCATCCCCCTGGGACACTTTCCTACGAGCAGTACTTC. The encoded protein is CASSHPPGTLSYEQYF.

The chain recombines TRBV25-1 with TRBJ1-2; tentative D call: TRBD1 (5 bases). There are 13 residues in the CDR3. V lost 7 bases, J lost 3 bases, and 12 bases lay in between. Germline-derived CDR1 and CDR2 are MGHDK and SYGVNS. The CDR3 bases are TGTGCCAGCAACCGCATAGGGGACTATGGCTACACCTTC. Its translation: CASNRIGDYGYTF.

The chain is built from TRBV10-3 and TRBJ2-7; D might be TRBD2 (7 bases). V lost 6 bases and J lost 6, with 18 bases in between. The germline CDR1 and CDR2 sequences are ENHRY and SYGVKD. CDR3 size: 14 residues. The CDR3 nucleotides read TGTGCCATCAGGAGGCTAGCGGAAGGGGGCGAGCAGTACTTC. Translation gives CAIRRLAEGGEQYF.

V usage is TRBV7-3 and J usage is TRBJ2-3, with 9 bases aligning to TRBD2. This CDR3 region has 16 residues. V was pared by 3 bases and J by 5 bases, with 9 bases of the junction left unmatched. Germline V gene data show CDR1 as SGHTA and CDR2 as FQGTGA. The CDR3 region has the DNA TGTGCCAGCAGCTTCAATCCTAGCGGGACGAGAGATACGCAGTATTTT. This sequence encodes CASSFNPSGTRDTQYF.

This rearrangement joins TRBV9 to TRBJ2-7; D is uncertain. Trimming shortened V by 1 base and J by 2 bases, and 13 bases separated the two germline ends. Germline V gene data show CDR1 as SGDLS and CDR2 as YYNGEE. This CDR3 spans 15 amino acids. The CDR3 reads CASSVSPLDPYEQYF. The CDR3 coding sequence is TGTGCCAGCAGCGTATCCCCCCTAGATCCCTACGAGCAGTACTTC.

The CDR3 DNA follows: TGTGCCAGCAGCTACACTCGGAAGTCACTCTACAATGAGCAGTTCTTC. Translated: CASSYTRKSLYNEQFF. The chain links TRBV3-1 to TRBJ2-1; D uncertain. Germline CDR1 and CDR2: LGHDT and YNNKEL (reference sequence). Between the trimmed V and J ends, which lost 5 bases and 3 bases, there was a span of 17 bases. The CDR3 runs 16 residues.

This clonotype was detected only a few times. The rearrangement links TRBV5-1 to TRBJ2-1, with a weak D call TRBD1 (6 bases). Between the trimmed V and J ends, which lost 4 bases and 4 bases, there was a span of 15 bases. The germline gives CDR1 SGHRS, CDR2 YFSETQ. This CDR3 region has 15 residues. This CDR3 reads CASSPDSPTYNEQFF. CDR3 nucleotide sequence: TGCGCCAGCAGCCCGGACAGCCCCACTTACAATGAGCAGTTCTTC.

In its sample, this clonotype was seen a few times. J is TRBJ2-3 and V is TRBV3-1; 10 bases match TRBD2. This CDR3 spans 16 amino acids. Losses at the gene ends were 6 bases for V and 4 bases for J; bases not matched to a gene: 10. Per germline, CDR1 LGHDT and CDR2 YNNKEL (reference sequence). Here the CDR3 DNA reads TGTGCCAGCAGGCGGACTAGCGGTAAGGGGCCAGATACGCAGTATTTT. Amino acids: CASRRTSGKGPDTQYF.

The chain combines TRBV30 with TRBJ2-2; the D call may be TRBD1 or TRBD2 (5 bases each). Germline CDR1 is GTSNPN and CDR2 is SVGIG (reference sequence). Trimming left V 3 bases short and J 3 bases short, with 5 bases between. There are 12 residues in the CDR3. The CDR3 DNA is TGTGCCTGGAGGGGGGACACCGGGGAGCTGTTTTTT. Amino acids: CAWRGDTGELFF. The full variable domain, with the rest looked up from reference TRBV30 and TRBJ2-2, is SQTIHQWPATLVQPVGSPLSLECTVEGTSNPNLYWYRQAAGRGLQLLFYSVGIGQISSEVPQNLSASRPQDRQFILSSKKLLLSDSGFYLCAWRGDTGELFFGEGSRLTVL.

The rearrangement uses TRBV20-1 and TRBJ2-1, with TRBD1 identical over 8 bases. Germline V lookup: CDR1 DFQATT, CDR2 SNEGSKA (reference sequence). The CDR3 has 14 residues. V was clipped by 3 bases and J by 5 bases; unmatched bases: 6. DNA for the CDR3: TGCAGTGCTAGTTCCGGGACAGGCAACAATGAGCAGTTCTTC. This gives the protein CSASSGTGNNEQFF.

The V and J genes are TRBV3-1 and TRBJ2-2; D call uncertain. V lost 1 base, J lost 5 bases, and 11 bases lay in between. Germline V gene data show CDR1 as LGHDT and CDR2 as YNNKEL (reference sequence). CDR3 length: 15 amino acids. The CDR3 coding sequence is TGTGCCAGCAGCCAAGTAGCTCCGAGAACCGGGGAGCTGTTTTTT. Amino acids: CASSQVAPRTGELFF.

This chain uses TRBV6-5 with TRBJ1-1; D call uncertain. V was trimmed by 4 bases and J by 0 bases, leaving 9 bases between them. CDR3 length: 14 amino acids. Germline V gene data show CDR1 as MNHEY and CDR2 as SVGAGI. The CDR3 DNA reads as TGTGCCAGCAGTTTTAACTCACTGAACACTGAAGCTTTCTTT. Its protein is CASSFNSLNTEAFF.

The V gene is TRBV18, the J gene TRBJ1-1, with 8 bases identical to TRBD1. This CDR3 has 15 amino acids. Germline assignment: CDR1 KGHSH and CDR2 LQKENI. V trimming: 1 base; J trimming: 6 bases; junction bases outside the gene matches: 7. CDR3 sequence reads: CASSPQGQGSSEAFF. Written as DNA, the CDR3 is TGTGCCAGCTCACCACAAGGACAGGGATCGTCTGAAGCTTTCTTT.

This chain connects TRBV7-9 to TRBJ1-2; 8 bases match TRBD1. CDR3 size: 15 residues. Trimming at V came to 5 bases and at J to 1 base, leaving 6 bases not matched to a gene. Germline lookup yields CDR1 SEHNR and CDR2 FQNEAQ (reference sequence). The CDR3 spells CASSGSGGFNYGYTF. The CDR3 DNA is TGTGCCAGCAGCGGATCAGGGGGCTTTAACTATGGCTACACCTTC. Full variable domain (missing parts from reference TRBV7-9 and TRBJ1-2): DTGVSQNPRHKITKRGQNVTFRCDPISEHNRLYWYRQTLGQGPEFLTYFQNEAQLEKSRLLSDRFSAERPKGSFSTLEIQRTEQGDSAMYLCASSGSGGFNYGYTFGSGTRLTVV.